This T cell receptor (beta chain) was observed in a study of radiotherapy plus CTLA-4 blockade in lung cancer. Whole-study context: In around 17% of patients, objective responses were seen; around 31% had disease control. Study-wide points: Blood-borne expansion of tumor-derived TCR clones followed radiotherapy plus ipilimumab.

About this clone: Its antigen is undetermined.

The protocol was immunoSEQ multiplex PCR, while the TCRdb copy is restricted to in-frame clones and leaves out a portion. The table includes about 39,000 clones, just under 80% detected once. V was pared by 7 bases and J by 3 bases, with 19 bases between. The CDR3 loop spans 15 amino acids. CDR1 is SNHLY, CDR2 FYNNEI, per germline. Sequences were derived from peripheral blood, sampled from a patient treated with radiotherapy plus ipilimumab. J is TRBJ2-7 and V is TRBV2; TRBD2 might be the D (6 bases). This TCR was recovered from a human donor with non-small cell lung cancer that progressed on radiotherapy plus ipilimumab. As DNA, the CDR3 is TGTGCCAGCACCCAATCCGGGACTGGGAACTACGAGCAGTACTTC. Protein product: CASTQSGTGNYEQYF.